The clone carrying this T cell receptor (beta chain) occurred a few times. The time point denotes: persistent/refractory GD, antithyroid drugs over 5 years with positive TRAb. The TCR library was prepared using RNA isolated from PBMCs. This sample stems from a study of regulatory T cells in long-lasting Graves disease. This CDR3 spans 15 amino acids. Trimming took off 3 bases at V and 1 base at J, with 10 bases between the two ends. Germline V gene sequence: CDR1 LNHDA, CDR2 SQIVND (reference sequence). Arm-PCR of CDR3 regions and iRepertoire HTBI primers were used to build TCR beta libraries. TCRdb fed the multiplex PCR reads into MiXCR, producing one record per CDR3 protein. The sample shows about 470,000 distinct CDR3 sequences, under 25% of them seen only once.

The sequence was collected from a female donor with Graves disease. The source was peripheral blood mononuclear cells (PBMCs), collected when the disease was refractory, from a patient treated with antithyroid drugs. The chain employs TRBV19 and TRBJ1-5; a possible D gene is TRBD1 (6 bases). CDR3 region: CASSIGGQSNQPQHF. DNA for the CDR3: TGTGCCAGTAGTATTGGGGGACAAAGCAATCAGCCCCAGCATTTT.